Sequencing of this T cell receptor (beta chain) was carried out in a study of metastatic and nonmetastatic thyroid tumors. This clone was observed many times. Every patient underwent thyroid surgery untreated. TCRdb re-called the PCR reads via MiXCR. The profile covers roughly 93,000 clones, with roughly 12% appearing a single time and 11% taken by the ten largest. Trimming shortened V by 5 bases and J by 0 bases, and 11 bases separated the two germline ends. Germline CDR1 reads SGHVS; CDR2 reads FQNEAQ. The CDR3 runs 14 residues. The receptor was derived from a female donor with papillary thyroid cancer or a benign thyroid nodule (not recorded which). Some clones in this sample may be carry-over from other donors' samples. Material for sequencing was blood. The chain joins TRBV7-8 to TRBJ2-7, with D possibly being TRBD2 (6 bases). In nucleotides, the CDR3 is TGTGCCAGCAGCCGACTAGTCGGCTCCTACGAGCAGTACTTC. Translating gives CASSRLVGSYEQYF.